This T cell receptor (beta chain) was retrieved from a study of T cell responses to AZD1222 COVID-19 vaccine. The overall study: Some second doses came at about 4 weeks and others at about 12 weeks; these were pooled.

Sequencing was performed with immunoSEQ multiplex PCR; in TCRdb, only in-frame clones are kept and a portion is missing. In the table there are some 130,000 clones, roughly 84% of which are singletons. Germline V gene lookup returns CDR1 SNHLY and CDR2 FYNNEI. V was cut by 0 bases and J by 4 bases, with 12 bases left in between. The length of the CDR3 is 15 residues. For this clone: Antigen specificity is unknown.

Study-level points and caveats: Just six or seven AZD1222 recipients tested seropositive at baseline. The donor group comprised mostly white British people and more females; the analysis possibly underestimated clonal diversity.

The receptor comes from an adult in good health. The sample was peripheral blood, taken on day 0 of AZD1222 vaccination. This chain connects TRBV2 to TRBJ1-2, with no clear D. The CDR3 sequence is CASSEAGWARYGYTF. For the CDR3, the DNA is TGTGCCAGCAGTGAAGCGGGCTGGGCCCGCTATGGCTACACCTTC. The whole variable domain, remainder taken from reference TRBV2 and TRBJ1-2, is EPEVTQTPSHQVTQMGQEVILRCVPISNHLYFYWYRQILGQKVEFLVSFYNNEISEKSEIFDDQFSVERPDGSNFTLKIRSTKLEDSAMYFCASSEAGWARYGYTFGSGTRLTVV.